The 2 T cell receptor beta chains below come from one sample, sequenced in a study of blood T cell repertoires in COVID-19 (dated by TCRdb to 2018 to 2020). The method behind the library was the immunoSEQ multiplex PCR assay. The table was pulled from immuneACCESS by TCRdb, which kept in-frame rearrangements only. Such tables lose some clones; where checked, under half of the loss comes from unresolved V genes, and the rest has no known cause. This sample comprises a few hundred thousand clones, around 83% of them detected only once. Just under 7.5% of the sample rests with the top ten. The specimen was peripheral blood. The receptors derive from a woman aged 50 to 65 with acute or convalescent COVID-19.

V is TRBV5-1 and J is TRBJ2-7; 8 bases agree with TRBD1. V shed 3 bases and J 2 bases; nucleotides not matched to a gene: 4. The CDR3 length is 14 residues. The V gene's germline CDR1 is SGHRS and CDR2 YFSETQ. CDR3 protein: CASSSTGEAYEQYF. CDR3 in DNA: TGCGCCAGCAGCTCGACAGGGGAGGCCTACGAGCAGTACTTC.

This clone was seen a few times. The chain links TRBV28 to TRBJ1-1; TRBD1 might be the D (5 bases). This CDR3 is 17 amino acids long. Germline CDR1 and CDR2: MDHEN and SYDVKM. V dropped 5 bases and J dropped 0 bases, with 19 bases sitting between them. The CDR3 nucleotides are TGTGCCAGCAGTCCGCAGACTGCCAGGGTAATGAACACTGAAGCTTTCTTT. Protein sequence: CASSPQTARVMNTEAFF.